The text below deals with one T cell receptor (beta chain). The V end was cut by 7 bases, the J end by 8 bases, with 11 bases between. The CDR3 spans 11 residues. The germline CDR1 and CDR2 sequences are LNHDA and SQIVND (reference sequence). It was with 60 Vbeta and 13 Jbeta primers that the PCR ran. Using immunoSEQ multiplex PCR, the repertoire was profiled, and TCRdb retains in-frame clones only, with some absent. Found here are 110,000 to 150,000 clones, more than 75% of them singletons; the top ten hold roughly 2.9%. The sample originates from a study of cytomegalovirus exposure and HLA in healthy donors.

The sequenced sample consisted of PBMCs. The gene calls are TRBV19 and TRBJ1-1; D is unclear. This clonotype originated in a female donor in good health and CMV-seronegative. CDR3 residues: CASTRVSEAFF. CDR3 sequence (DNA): TGTGCCAGTACGAGGGTGAGCGAAGCTTTCTTT. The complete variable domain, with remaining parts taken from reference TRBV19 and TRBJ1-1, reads DGGITQSPKYLFRKEGQNVTLSCEQNLNHDAMYWYRQDPGQGLRLIYYSQIVNDFQKGDIAEGYSVSREKKESFPLTVTSAQKNPTAFYLCASTRVSEAFFGQGTRLTVV.